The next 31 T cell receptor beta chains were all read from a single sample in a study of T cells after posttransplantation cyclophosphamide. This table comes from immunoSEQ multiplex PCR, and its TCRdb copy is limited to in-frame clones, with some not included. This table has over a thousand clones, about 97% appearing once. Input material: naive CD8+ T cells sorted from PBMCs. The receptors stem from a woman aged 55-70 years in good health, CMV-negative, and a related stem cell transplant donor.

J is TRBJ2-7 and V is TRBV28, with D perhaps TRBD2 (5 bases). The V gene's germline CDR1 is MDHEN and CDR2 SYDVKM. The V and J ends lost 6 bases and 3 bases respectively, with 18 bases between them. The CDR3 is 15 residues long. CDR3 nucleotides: TGTGCCAGCAGCTCCCCAATTGAGGGTTTCTACGAGCAGTACTTC. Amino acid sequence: CASSSPIEGFYEQYF. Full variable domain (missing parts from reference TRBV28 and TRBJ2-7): DVKVTQSSRYLVKRTGEKVFLECVQDMDHENMFWYRQDPGLGLRLIYFSYDVKMKEKGDIPEGYSVSREKKERFSLILESASTNQTSMYLCASSSPIEGFYEQYFGPGTRLTVT.

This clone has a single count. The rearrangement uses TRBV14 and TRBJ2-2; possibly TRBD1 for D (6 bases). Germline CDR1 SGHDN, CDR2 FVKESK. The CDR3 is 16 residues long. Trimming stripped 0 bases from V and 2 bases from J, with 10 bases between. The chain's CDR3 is CASSQDWTANTGELFF. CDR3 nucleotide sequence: TGTGCCAGCAGCCAAGATTGGACAGCAAACACCGGGGAGCTGTTTTTT.

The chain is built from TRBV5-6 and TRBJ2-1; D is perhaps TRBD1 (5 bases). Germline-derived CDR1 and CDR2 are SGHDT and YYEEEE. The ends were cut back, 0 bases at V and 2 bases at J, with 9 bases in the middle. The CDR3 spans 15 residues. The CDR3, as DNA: TGTGCCAGCAGCTTGGCAGGGTGGGCCTACAATGAGCAGTTCTTC. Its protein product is CASSLAGWAYNEQFF.

CDR3 residues: CASSIVALMNEQFF. As DNA, the CDR3 is TGTGCCAGTAGTATAGTGGCCCTCATGAATGAGCAGTTCTTC. The chain carries TRBV19 and TRBJ2-1, with D unresolved. The length of the CDR3 is 14 residues. CDR1 is LNHDA and CDR2 is SQIVND in the germline V gene (reference sequence). V was shortened by 1 base and J by 7 bases, with 11 bases between the two germline ends.

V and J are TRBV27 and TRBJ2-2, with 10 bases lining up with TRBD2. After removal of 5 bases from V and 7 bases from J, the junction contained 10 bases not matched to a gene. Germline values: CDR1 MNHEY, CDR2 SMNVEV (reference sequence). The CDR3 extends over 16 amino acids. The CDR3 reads CASSPIPSGGGGELFF. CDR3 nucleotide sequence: TGTGCCAGCAGTCCCATACCTAGCGGGGGAGGCGGGGAGCTGTTTTTT.

CDR3 bases: TGTGCCACCAGAGAAGGGGACAATGAGCAGTTCTTC. It is translated as CATREGDNEQFF. This chain connects TRBV6-6 to TRBJ2-1, with a tentative D call TRBD1 (5 bases). V lost 10 bases to trimming and J lost 5 bases, with 12 bases between them. This CDR3 has 12 amino acids. Germline V gene sequence: CDR1 MNHNY, CDR2 SVGAGI (reference sequence).

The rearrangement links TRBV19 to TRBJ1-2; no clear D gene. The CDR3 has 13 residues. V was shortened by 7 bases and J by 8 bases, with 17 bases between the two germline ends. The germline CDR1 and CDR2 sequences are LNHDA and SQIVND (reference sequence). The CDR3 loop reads CASTGVKPGGYTF. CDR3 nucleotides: TGTGCCAGTACCGGAGTGAAACCCGGCGGCTACACCTTC.

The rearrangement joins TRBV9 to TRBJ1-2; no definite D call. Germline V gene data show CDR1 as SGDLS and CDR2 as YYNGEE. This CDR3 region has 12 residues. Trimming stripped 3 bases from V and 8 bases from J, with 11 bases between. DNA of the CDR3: TGTGCCAGCAGCGGCACCACGGGAGGCTACACCTTC. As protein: CASSGTTGGYTF.

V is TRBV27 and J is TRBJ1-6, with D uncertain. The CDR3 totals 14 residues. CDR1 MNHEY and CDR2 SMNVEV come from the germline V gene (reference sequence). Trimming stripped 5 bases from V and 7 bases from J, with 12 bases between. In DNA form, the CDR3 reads TGTGCCAGCAGTCCGGGAGGGAACAATTCACCCCTCCACTTT. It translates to CASSPGGNNSPLHF.

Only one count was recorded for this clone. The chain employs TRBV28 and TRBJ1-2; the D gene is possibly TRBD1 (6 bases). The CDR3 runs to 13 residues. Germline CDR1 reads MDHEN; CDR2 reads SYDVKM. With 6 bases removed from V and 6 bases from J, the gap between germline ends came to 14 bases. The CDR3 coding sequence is TGTGCCAGCAGGGCAGGGGAATGGGATGGCTACACCTTC. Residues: CASRAGEWDGYTF.

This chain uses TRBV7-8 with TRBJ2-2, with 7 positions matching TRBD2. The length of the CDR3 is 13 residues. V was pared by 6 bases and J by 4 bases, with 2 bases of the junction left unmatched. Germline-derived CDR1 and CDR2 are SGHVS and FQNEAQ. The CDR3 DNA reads TGTGCCAGCAGTTGGGGGGGCACCGGGGAGCTGTTTTTT. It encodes CASSWGGTGELFF.

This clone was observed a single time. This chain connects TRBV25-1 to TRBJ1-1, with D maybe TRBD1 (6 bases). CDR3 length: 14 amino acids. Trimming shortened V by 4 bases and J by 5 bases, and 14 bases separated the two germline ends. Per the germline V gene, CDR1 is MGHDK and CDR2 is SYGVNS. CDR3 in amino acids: CASSAIGGWTEAFF. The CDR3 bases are TGTGCCAGCAGTGCCATAGGGGGATGGACTGAAGCTTTCTTT.

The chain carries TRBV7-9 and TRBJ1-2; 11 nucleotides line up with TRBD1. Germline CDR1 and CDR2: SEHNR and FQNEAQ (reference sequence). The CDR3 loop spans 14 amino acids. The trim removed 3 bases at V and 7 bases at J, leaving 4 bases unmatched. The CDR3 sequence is CASSLDRGPVGYTF. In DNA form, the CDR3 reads TGTGCCAGCAGCTTGGACAGGGGGCCGGTTGGCTACACCTTC.

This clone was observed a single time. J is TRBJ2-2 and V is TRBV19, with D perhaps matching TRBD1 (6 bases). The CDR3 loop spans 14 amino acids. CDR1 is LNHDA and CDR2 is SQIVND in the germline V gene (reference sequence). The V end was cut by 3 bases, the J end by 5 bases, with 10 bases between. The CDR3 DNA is TGTGCCAGTAGTATGGGGGCAGTAACCGGGGAGCTGTTTTTT. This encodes CASSMGAVTGELFF.

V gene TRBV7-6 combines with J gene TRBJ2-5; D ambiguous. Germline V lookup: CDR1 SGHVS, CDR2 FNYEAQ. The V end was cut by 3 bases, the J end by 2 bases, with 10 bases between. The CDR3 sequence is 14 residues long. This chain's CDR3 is CASSFEDAQETQYF. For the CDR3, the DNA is TGTGCCAGCAGCTTCGAGGATGCTCAAGAGACCCAGTACTTC.

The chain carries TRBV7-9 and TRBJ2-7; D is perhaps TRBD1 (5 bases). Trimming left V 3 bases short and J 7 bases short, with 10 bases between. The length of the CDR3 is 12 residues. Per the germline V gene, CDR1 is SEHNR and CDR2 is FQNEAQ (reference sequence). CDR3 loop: CASSFGTGEQYV. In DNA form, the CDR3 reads TGTGCCAGCAGCTTTGGAACAGGAGAGCAGTACGTC.

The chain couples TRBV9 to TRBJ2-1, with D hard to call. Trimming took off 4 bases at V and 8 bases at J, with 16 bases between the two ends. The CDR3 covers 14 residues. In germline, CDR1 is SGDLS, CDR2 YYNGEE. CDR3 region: CASSPQLGNHEQFF. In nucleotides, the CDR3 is TGTGCCAGCAGCCCCCAGCTAGGTAACCATGAGCAGTTCTTC.

DNA for the CDR3: TGTGCCAGCAGCACCGGACTAGCGGTGAACACCGGGGAGCTGTTTTTT. Its protein is CASSTGLAVNTGELFF. The chain joins TRBV5-6 to TRBJ2-2; the match to TRBD2 covers 10 bases. The CDR3 spans 16 residues. Germline CDR1 SGHDT, CDR2 YYEEEE. After removal of 4 bases from V and 1 base from J, the junction contained 4 bases not matched to a gene.

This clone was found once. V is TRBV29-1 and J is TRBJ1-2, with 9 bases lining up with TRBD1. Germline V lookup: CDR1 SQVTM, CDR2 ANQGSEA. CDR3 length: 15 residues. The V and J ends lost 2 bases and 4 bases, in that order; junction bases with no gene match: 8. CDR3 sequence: CSVESWDRDGYGYTF. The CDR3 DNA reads TGCAGCGTTGAAAGTTGGGACAGGGATGGCTATGGCTACACCTTC. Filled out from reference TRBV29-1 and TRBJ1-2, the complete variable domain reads SAVISQKPSRDICQRGTSLTIQCQVDSQVTMMFWYRQQPGQSLTLIATANQGSEATYESGFVIDKFPISRPNLTFSTLTVSNMSPEDSSIYLCSVESWDRDGYGYTFGSGTRLTVV.

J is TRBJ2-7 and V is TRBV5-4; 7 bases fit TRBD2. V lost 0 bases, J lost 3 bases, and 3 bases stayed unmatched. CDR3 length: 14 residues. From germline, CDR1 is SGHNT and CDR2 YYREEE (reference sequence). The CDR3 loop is CASSLAGGIYEQYF. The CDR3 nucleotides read TGTGCCAGCAGCTTGGCCGGGGGGATCTACGAGCAGTACTTC.

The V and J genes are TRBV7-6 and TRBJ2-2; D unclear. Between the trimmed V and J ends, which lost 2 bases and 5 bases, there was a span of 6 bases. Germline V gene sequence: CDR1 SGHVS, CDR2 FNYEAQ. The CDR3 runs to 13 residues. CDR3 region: CASSLRVTGELFF. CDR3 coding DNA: TGTGCCAGCAGCTTAAGAGTGACCGGGGAGCTGTTTTTT.

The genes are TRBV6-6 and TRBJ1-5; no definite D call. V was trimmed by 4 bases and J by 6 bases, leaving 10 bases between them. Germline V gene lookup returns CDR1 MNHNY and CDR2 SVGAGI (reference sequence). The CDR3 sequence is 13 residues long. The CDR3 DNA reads TGTGCCAGCAGTTCTAGCAACGGTCAGCCCCAGCATTTT. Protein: CASSSSNGQPQHF.

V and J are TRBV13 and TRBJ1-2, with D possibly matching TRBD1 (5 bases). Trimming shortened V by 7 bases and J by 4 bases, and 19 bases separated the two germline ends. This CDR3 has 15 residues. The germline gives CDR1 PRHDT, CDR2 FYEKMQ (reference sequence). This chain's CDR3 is CASNHQGGSPYGYTF. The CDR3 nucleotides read TGTGCCAGCAACCATCAGGGAGGAAGTCCCTATGGCTACACCTTC.

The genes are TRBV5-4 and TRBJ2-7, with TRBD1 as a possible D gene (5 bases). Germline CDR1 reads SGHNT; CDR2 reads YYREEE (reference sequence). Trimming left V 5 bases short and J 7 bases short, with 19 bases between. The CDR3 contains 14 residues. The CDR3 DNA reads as TGTGCCAGCAGTTCTGGAACAGGAGTTTTGGAGCAGTACGTC. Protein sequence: CASSSGTGVLEQYV.

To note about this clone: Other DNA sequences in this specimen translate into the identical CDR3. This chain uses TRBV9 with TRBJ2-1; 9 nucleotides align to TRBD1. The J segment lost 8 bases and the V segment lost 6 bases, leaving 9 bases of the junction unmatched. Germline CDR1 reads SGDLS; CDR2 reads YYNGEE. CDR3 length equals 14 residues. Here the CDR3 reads CASTLADRGDEQFF. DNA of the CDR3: TGTGCCAGCACCCTCGCAGACAGGGGGGATGAGCAGTTCTTC.

The CDR3 reads CASSSPGQGYEQYF. The CDR3 nucleotides are TGTGCCAGCAGTTCACCGGGACAGGGGTACGAGCAGTACTTC. The genes are TRBV5-5 and TRBJ2-7; TRBD1 matches 10 bases. The CDR3 has 14 residues. V trimming: 5 bases; J trimming: 4 bases; junction bases outside the gene matches: 6. Germline CDR1 SGHKS, CDR2 YYEKEE (reference sequence). The full variable domain, with the rest looked up from reference TRBV5-5 and TRBJ2-7, is DAGVTQSPTHLIKTRGQQVTLRCSPISGHKSVSWYQQVLGQGPQFIFQYYEKEERGRGNFPDRFSARQFPNYSSELNVNALLLGDSALYLCASSSPGQGYEQYFGPGTRLTVT.

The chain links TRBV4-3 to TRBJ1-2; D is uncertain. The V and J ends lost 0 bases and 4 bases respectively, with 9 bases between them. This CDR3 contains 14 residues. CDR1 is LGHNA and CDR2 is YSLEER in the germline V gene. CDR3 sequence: CASSQDLGSYGYTF. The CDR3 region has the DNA TGCGCCAGCAGCCAAGATCTCGGTTCCTATGGCTACACCTTC.

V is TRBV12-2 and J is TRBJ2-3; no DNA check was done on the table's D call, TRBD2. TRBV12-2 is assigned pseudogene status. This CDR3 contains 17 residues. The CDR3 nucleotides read TGTGCAAGTCGCTTAGCGACTAGCGGGGGGGCCGTAGATACGCAGTATTTT. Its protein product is CASRLATSGGAVDTQYF.

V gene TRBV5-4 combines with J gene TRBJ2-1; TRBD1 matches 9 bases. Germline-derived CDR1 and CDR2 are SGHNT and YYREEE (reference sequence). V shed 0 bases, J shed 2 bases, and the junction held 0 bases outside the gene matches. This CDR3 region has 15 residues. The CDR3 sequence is CASSLGTGAYNEQFF. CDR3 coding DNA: TGTGCCAGCAGCTTGGGGACAGGGGCCTACAATGAGCAGTTCTTC.

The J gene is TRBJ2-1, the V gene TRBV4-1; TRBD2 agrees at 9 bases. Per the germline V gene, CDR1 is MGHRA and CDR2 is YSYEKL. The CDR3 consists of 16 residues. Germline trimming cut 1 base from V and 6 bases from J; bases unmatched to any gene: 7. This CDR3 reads CASSQAGLALGNEQFF. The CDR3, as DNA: TGCGCCAGCAGCCAAGCCGGACTAGCGCTCGGCAATGAGCAGTTCTTC.

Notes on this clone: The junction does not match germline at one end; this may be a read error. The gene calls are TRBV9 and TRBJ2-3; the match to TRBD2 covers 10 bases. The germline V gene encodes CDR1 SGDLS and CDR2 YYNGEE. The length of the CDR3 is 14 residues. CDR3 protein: CVSSVSGGTDTQYF. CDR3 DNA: TGTGTCAGCAGCGTTAGCGGGGGGACAGATACGCAGTATTTT.